This is a list of T cell receptor beta chains from one sample in a study of cytomegalovirus exposure and HLA in healthy donors. This table comes from immunoSEQ multiplex PCR, and its TCRdb copy is limited to in-frame clones, with some not included. The sample carries over 150,000 clones, approximately 86% recorded once. The sequencing input was PBMCs. These receptors originate from a human donor in good health. Both conserved end residues are part of each CDR3. Each record gives: D gene, J gene, clone size, V gene, CDR3 DNA, CDR3 protein. A D gene is named only where the DNA matches it firmly. Some rows have no size entry. The others give once, few or many, or a class for an expanded clone.

TRBD1 | TRBJ1-1 | NA | TRBV5-1 | TGCGCCAGCAGCTTCGGCTTTACAGGGGTCACTGAAGCTTTCTTT | CASSFGFTGVTEAFF
NA | TRBJ1-1 | NA | TRBV12-5 | TGTGCTAGTGGTTTGGTACCCGACCTGCTAGACAGGAACACTGAAGCTTTCTTT | CASGLVPDLLDRNTEAFF
NA | TRBJ2-6 | NA | TRBV7-2 | TGTGCCAGCAGCCGCCTAATTTCTGGGGCCAACGTCCTGACTTTC | CASSRLISGANVLTF
NA | TRBJ1-1 | NA | TRBV18 | TGTGCCAGCTCCCGTGCAGAGAACACTGAAGCTTTCTTT | CASSRAENTEAFF
TRBD2 | TRBJ2-1 | NA | TRBV5-1 | TGCGCCAGCACCCGGACTAGCGGGAGTGTAAATGAGCAGTTCTTC | CASTRTSGSVNEQFF
NA | TRBJ1-1 | NA | TRBV6-6 | TGTGCCAGCAGTTACTCCGAGGGTCTGAACACTGAAGCTTTCTTT | CASSYSEGLNTEAFF
NA | TRBJ2-2 | once | TRBV13 | TGTGCCAGCAGCTATTTCCAGGGGCGGACCGGGGAGCTGTTTTTT | CASSYFQGRTGELFF
NA | TRBJ1-1 | NA | TRBV10-3 | TGTGCCATCAAGGAAGGGGAGAACACTGAAGCTTTCTTT | CAIKEGENTEAFF
NA | TRBJ1-3 | once | TRBV2 | TGTGCCAGCAGCCCCACTCGAAACACCATATATTTT | CASSPTRNTIYF
NA | TRBJ1-1 | NA | TRBV5-1 | TGCGCCAGCAGCCCGGTTCGGTCGAACACTGAAGCTTTCTTT | CASSPVRSNTEAFF
NA | TRBJ1-3 | NA | TRBV6-6 | TGTGCCAGCACGTTACAGGGAAGAAACACCATATATTTT | CASTLQGRNTIYF
TRBD1 | TRBJ2-7 | NA | TRBV27 | TGTGCCAGCAGGCCGGGGGGTGGGGGGACAGGGTCCCCCCTAAGGCCTTACGAGCAGTACTTC | CASRPGGGGTGSPLRPYEQYF
NA | TRBJ1-1 | NA | TRBV7-9 | TGTGCCATCCCGGTCGGCACTGAAGCTTTCTTT | CAIPVGTEAFF
NA | TRBJ2-3 | NA | TRBV18 | TGTGCCAGCTCACCCCCGACTAAAAGCACAGATACGCAGTATTTT | CASSPPTKSTDTQYF
TRBD1 | TRBJ2-5 | NA | TRBV18 | TGTGCCAGCTCACCGGGACAGATCCAAGAGACCCAGTACTTC | CASSPGQIQETQYF
NA | TRBJ1-1 | NA | TRBV28 | TGTGCCAGCACTATGAGCGGCCTGAACACTGAAGCTTTCTTT | CASTMSGLNTEAFF
TRBD2 | TRBJ2-3 | NA | TRBV7-2 | TGTGCCAGCAGCTTAGGCGCCCCTAGCGGGGGCACAGATACGCAGTATTTT | CASSLGAPSGGTDTQYF
TRBD1 | TRBJ1-1 | NA | TRBV9 | TGTGCCAGCAGCGTAGAACAGGGGCAAGCTTTCTTT | CASSVEQGQAFF
NA | TRBJ2-5 | NA | TRBV5-4 | TGTGCCAGCAGCTCCGACAGTTTATCCTCCGAGACCCAGTACTTC | CASSSDSLSSETQYF
TRBD1 | TRBJ2-7 | NA | TRBV7-6 | TGTGCCAGCAGCTCGATCGGGACAGGCCCTTACGAGCAGTACTTC | CASSSIGTGPYEQYF
TRBD1 | TRBJ2-3 | NA | TRBV7-2 | TGTGCCAGCAGCATATGGGACAGGTTCACAGATACGCAGTATTTT | CASSIWDRFTDTQYF
TRBD1 | TRBJ1-2 | NA | TRBV7-9 | TGTGCCAGCAGCTCATTACAGGGGTATGGCTACACCTTC | CASSSLQGYGYTF
TRBD2 | TRBJ2-3 | NA | TRBV10-3 | TGTGCCATCAGTGAGGTAGCGGGAGCGGTAGATACGCAGTATTTT | CAISEVAGAVDTQYF
TRBD1 | TRBJ1-1 | NA | TRBV27 | TGTGCCAGCAGTCGAGGGGGCTCTTCGACTGAAGCTTTCTTT | CASSRGGSSTEAFF
NA | TRBJ2-1 | NA | TRBV28 | TGTGCCAGCAGTTTGGACAGATACAATGAGCAGTTCTTC | CASSLDRYNEQFF
NA | TRBJ1-2 | NA | TRBV12-5 | TGTGCTAGTGGTTTAACCACAGTAAGATCTTCTCCAGCTAACTATGGCTACACCTTC | CASGLTTVRSSPANYGYTF
TRBD2 | TRBJ2-7 | NA | TRBV28 | TGTGCCAGCAGTTTAATCGGGAGGAGCTCCTACGAGCAGTACTTC | CASSLIGRSSYEQYF
TRBD2 | TRBJ2-1 | NA | TRBV11-2 | TGTGCCAGCAGCTTTATAGCGGGAGCACCCGCCTACAATGAGCAGTTCTTC | CASSFIAGAPAYNEQFF
TRBD1 | TRBJ2-5 | once | TRBV5-1 | TGCGCCAGCAGCTTGGGACAGGGGACTGGGGAGACCCAGTACTTC | CASSLGQGTGETQYF
NA | TRBJ2-1 | NA | TRBV18 | TGTGCCAGCTCTCCGTTTAGTAGCGGAGGAAGCTCCTACAATGAGCAGTTCTTC | CASSPFSSGGSSYNEQFF
NA | TRBJ2-2 | NA | TRBV9 | TGTGCCAGCAGCTCGGGATCTTTTGACCCCGGGGAGCTGTTTTTT | CASSSGSFDPGELFF
NA | TRBJ2-4 | NA | TRBV27 | TGTGCCAGCAGTTTATATCTGGGGGAGGAAAACATTCAGTACTTC | CASSLYLGEENIQYF
TRBD2 | TRBJ2-2 | NA | TRBV5-1 | TGCGCCAGCAGCTTGGGCCCAGCGGGAGCGAACACCGGGGAGCTGTTTTTT | CASSLGPAGANTGELFF